The clone carrying this T cell receptor (beta chain) has more than one count but fewer than ten. Its antigen is currently unknown. This sample is part of a study of T cell repertoires in cytomegalovirus infection. On the study more broadly: Public TCR beta signatures provided an indication of both CMV infection and a matching HLA type. Findings and caveats of the study: Public TCR beta family frequency separated CMV-and-HLA carriers, including in an independent cohort.

This CDR3 has 13 amino acids. V was trimmed by 7 bases and J by 2 bases, leaving 10 bases between them. TCRdb ran MiXCR on the reads and lists one entry per CDR3 protein. This table holds about 740,000 distinct CDR3 sequences, approximately 40% found once. The sample was PBMCs. This sequence was found in a human donor in good health (CMV status not recorded). Some clones in this sample may be carry-over from other donors' samples. This sequence joins TRBV12-3 or TRBV12-4 and TRBJ2-3; D unclear. The CDR3: CASTPFNTDTQYF. The DNA for the CDR3 is TGTGCCAGCACCCCATTCAACACAGATACGCAGTATTTT.